These 30 T cell receptor beta chains share one sample of origin, sequenced in a study of shared clonotypes between healthy human individuals. Assay: immunoSEQ multiplex PCR; the TCRdb copy retains only in-frame clones and omits some. The data contain fewer than 3 million clones, 92% of them singletons. The sequenced material came from naive CD4+ T cells from PBMCs. Subset indicated: CD45RA+ positively selected. The receptor source for this set is a young man in good health. Some clones in this sample may be carry-over from other donors' samples.

The V call is TRBV11-3, the J call TRBJ2-2, with 9 positions matching TRBD1. This CDR3 region has 15 residues. After removal of 1 base from V and 3 bases from J, the junction contained 0 bases not matched to a gene. Germline V gene lookup returns CDR1 SGHNT and CDR2 YENEEA. The CDR3 sequence: CASSLGTGDTGELFF. CDR3 nucleotides: TGTGCCAGCAGCTTAGGGACAGGGGACACCGGGGAGCTGTTTTTT.

J is TRBJ2-3 and V is TRBV4-3; 9 bases line up with TRBD2. This CDR3 region has 16 residues. With V trimmed by 2 bases and J by 3 bases, 6 bases remained unmatched. Per germline, CDR1 LGHNA and CDR2 YSLEER. The CDR3 reads CASSQLYSGRTDTQYF. The CDR3, as DNA: TGCGCCAGCAGCCAATTATACAGCGGGAGGACAGATACGCAGTATTTT.

This chain links TRBV29-1 with TRBJ2-7, with a tentative D call TRBD2 (5 bases). Germline lookup yields CDR1 SQVTM and CDR2 ANQGSEA. Trimming pared 3 bases from V and 3 bases from J, leaving 18 bases between. The CDR3 spans 15 residues. CDR3 residues: CSVELRSHRDYEQYF. CDR3 DNA sequence: TGCAGCGTTGAGTTGAGGAGCCACCGGGACTACGAGCAGTACTTC.

The chain carries TRBV2 and TRBJ2-7; D is perhaps TRBD1 or TRBD2 (5 bases each). Per germline, CDR1 SNHLY and CDR2 FYNNEI. The CDR3 is 15 amino acids. V shed 5 bases and J shed 4 bases, with 18 bases lying between them. CDR3 region: CASSRGATSTYEQYF. CDR3 nucleotides: TGTGCCAGCAGTCGAGGGGCCACTTCCACTTACGAGCAGTACTTC.

The chain joins TRBV30 to TRBJ2-7; 7 bases map to TRBD2. V lost 5 bases to trimming and J lost 7 bases; unmatched junction nucleotides: 8. Per germline, CDR1 GTSNPN and CDR2 SVGIG (reference sequence). This CDR3 is 12 amino acids long. CDR3 DNA: TGTGCCTGGGGACGACTAGCAGGGGAGCAGTACTTC. As protein: CAWGRLAGEQYF. Based on the CDR3 plus reference TRBV30 and TRBJ2-7, the full variable domain is SQTIHQWPATLVQPVGSPLSLECTVEGTSNPNLYWYRQAAGRGLQLLFYSVGIGQISSEVPQNLSASRPQDRQFILSSKKLLLSDSGFYLCAWGRLAGEQYFGPGTRLTVT.

This clone appeared a single time. The chain combines TRBV28 with TRBJ2-6, with D tentatively TRBD1 (6 bases). The V end lost 3 bases, the J end lost 0 bases, and 15 bases lay between the germline ends. The CDR3 length is 18 residues. Germline V gives CDR1 MDHEN, CDR2 SYDVKM. CDR3 sequence: CASSFGTRGYSGANVLTF. The CDR3 nucleotides read TGTGCCAGCAGTTTTGGGACCAGGGGATACTCTGGGGCCAACGTCCTGACTTTC. The whole variable domain, remainder taken from reference TRBV28 and TRBJ2-6, is DVKVTQSSRYLVKRTGEKVFLECVQDMDHENMFWYRQDPGLGLRLIYFSYDVKMKEKGDIPEGYSVSREKKERFSLILESASTNQTSMYLCASSFGTRGYSGANVLTFGAGSRLTVL.

The chain has TRBV7-9 and TRBJ2-1; 11 bases line up with TRBD2. Germline assignment: CDR1 SEHNR and CDR2 FQNEAQ (reference sequence). With 3 bases clipped from V and 9 bases from J, the junction kept 7 bases outside the gene matches. CDR3 size: 15 residues. The CDR3 protein is CASSFLLAGVVEQFF. The CDR3 nucleotides read TGTGCCAGCAGCTTTCTACTAGCGGGAGTGGTTGAGCAGTTCTTC.

This chain uses TRBV6-5 with TRBJ1-3; D remains unclear. Trimming stripped 6 bases from V and 0 bases from J, with 6 bases between. CDR1 is MNHEY and CDR2 is SVGAGI in the germline V gene. This CDR3 comprises 13 residues. This chain's CDR3 is CASRAPSGNTIYF. CDR3 coding DNA: TGTGCCAGCAGAGCACCCTCTGGAAACACCATATATTTT.

The chain employs TRBV5-1 and TRBJ2-1; 10 bases agree with TRBD2. Germline CDR1 and CDR2: SGHRS and YFSETQ. Trimming at V came to 0 bases and at J to 4 bases, leaving 7 bases not matched to a gene. The CDR3 length is 17 residues. CDR3 DNA: TGCGCCAGCAGCTTGGACCGGACTAGCGGCGGTTACAATGAGCAGTTCTTC. This encodes CASSLDRTSGGYNEQFF.

The CDR3 region has the DNA TGTGCCAGCAGCCCCCCGGGACTAGGGGGGTACGAGCAGTACTTC. Translated: CASSPPGLGGYEQYF. This rearrangement joins TRBV2 to TRBJ2-7, with 8 bases identical to TRBD2. V trimming: 6 bases; J trimming: 4 bases; junction bases outside the gene matches: 11. Germline CDR1 reads SNHLY; CDR2 reads FYNNEI. The length of the CDR3 is 15 residues. Based on the CDR3 plus reference TRBV2 and TRBJ2-7, the full variable domain is EPEVTQTPSHQVTQMGQEVILRCVPISNHLYFYWYRQILGQKVEFLVSFYNNEISEKSEIFDDQFSVERPDGSNFTLKIRSTKLEDSAMYFCASSPPGLGGYEQYFGPGTRLTVT.

The V gene is TRBV13, the J gene TRBJ1-3; no definite D call. CDR1 and CDR2 from the germline V gene are PRHDT and FYEKMQ (reference sequence). The V end lost 4 bases, the J end lost 0 bases, and 13 bases lay between the germline ends. The CDR3 consists of 16 residues. CDR3 bases: TGTGCCAGCAGCTCCCTCGAGGTCCTCTCTGGAAACACCATATATTTT. Its protein is CASSSLEVLSGNTIYF.

The gene calls are TRBV5-6 and TRBJ1-1; D ambiguous. Trimming left V 2 bases short and J 8 bases short, with 10 bases between. CDR3 length equals 12 residues. Germline-derived CDR1 and CDR2 are SGHDT and YYEEEE. The CDR3 here is CASSFGLLEAFF. The CDR3 nucleotides read TGTGCCAGCAGCTTCGGGCTCTTGGAAGCTTTCTTT.

This chain joins TRBV5-1 and TRBJ2-2, with TRBD1 as a possible D gene (6 bases). Germline V gene data show CDR1 as SGHRS and CDR2 as YFSETQ. This CDR3 region has 15 residues. The ends were cut back, 0 bases at V and 7 bases at J, with 13 bases in the middle. The CDR3 sequence is CASSLGSGDVGELFF. The DNA of the CDR3 is TGCGCCAGCAGCTTGGGATCAGGGGATGTCGGGGAGCTGTTTTTT.

J is TRBJ1-5 and V is TRBV19, with 7 bases aligning to TRBD1. Germline V CDR1 and CDR2: LNHDA, SQIVND (reference sequence). The length of the CDR3 is 18 residues. Trimming removed 3 bases from V and 0 bases from J; junction bases left unmatched: 11. The CDR3 here is CASSMGTDQTYSNQPQHF. The CDR3 DNA sequence: TGTGCCAGTAGTATGGGGACAGACCAAACCTATAGCAATCAGCCCCAGCATTTT.

The CDR3 DNA follows: TGCGCCAGCAGCTTGGGGACGGACCCTCGAGTCCTGACTTTC. It specifies CASSLGTDPRVLTF. The rearrangement links TRBV5-1 to TRBJ2-6; D not certain. The V gene lost 0 bases and the J gene lost 13 bases, with 14 bases spanning the gap. Germline V gene data show CDR1 as SGHRS and CDR2 as YFSETQ. The CDR3 loop spans 14 amino acids.

This rearrangement joins TRBV10-1 to TRBJ2-3; 11 nucleotides align to TRBD2. The CDR3 covers 15 residues. The V and J ends lost 9 bases and 3 bases, in that order; junction bases with no gene match: 8. The germline CDR1 and CDR2 sequences are WNHNN and SYGVQD (reference sequence). The CDR3: CASISSGRWTDTQYF. CDR3 nucleotide sequence: TGCGCCAGTATATCTAGCGGGAGGTGGACAGATACGCAGTATTTT.

As to this clone: The sample holds other DNA sequences that translate to the same CDR3. The chain is built from TRBV5-6 and TRBJ1-2, with 8 nucleotides matching TRBD1. V lost 4 bases and J lost 4; bases outside the gene matches: 6. Germline CDR1 is SGHDT and CDR2 is YYEEEE. The CDR3 runs to 14 residues. In DNA, the CDR3 is TGTGCCAGCAGCCCGGGACAGGTCTTCTATGGCTACACCTTC. Translating gives CASSPGQVFYGYTF.

The chain couples TRBV2 to TRBJ2-1; tentatively, D is TRBD1 (5 bases). Deletions cut 3 bases from V and 16 bases from J, with 19 bases between. This CDR3 comprises 13 residues. Germline V gives CDR1 SNHLY, CDR2 FYNNEI. The CDR3 DNA sequence: TGTGCCAGCAGTGATTTTTTGGGGCAGAAACAATTCTTC. Its protein is CASSDFLGQKQFF. The whole variable domain, remainder taken from reference TRBV2 and TRBJ2-1, is EPEVTQTPSHQVTQMGQEVILRCVPISNHLYFYWYRQILGQKVEFLVSFYNNEISEKSEIFDDQFSVERPDGSNFTLKIRSTKLEDSAMYFCASSDFLGQKQFFGPGTRLTVL.

V gene TRBV28 combines with J gene TRBJ1-2; D gene ambiguous. This CDR3 is built from 15 residues. Germline CDR1 and CDR2: MDHEN and SYDVKM. Trimming took 5 bases from V and 4 from J, leaving 17 bases between them. The CDR3 DNA reads TGTGCCAGCAGTCCCCCCCGGCCGGGAACCTATGGCTACACCTTC. Its protein product is CASSPPRPGTYGYTF.

V and J are TRBV5-4 and TRBJ2-5; D unclear. The CDR3 sequence is 14 residues long. The V gene's germline CDR1 is SGHNT and CDR2 YYREEE (reference sequence). The V end was cut by 3 bases, the J end by 3 bases, with 12 bases between. Written as DNA, the CDR3 is TGTGCCAGCAGCTCCGGACGGGTTGAAGAGACCCAGTACTTC. It specifies CASSSGRVEETQYF.

In the case of this clone: Within the sample, other DNA sequences also encode this same CDR3. The chain is built from TRBV7-3 and TRBJ1-1; no definite D call. This CDR3 is 14 amino acids long. Germline V gene data show CDR1 as SGHTA and CDR2 as FQGTGA. The germline V and J ends were trimmed by 2 bases and 2 bases, with 9 bases remaining between them. The CDR3 spells CASSLLGLNTEAFF. CDR3 coding DNA: TGTGCCAGCAGCTTACTGGGTCTTAACACTGAAGCTTTCTTT. The whole variable domain, remainder taken from reference TRBV7-3 and TRBJ1-1, is GAGVSQTPSNKVTEKGKYVELRCDPISGHTALYWYRQSLGQGPEFLIYFQGTGAADDSGLPNDRFFAVRPEGSVSTLKIQRTERGDSAVYLCASSLLGLNTEAFFGQGTRLTVV.

V is TRBV27 and J is TRBJ2-7; either TRBD1 or TRBD2 may fit D (5 bases each). CDR1 and CDR2 (germline): MNHEY, SMNVEV (reference sequence). The length of the CDR3 is 17 residues. V lost 8 bases, J lost 6 bases, and 29 bases lay in between. The CDR3 spells CASPRRGRGKRLSEQYF. The CDR3 nucleotides read TGTGCCAGCCCCCGACGCGGACGGGGCAAACGACTCTCCGAGCAGTACTTC.

This sequence joins TRBV7-8 and TRBJ2-3, with 7 bases matching TRBD2. From germline, CDR1 is SGHVS and CDR2 FQNEAQ. The CDR3 has 17 residues. The V and J ends lost 4 bases and 0 bases, in that order; junction bases with no gene match: 10. The CDR3 sequence: CASSWSLAVTSTDTQYF. The CDR3 DNA reads as TGTGCCAGCAGCTGGTCGCTAGCGGTTACTAGCACAGATACGCAGTATTTT.

This CDR3 reads CASSLPGGDGYTF. CDR3 DNA: TGTGCCAGCAGCTTACCAGGGGGCGATGGCTACACCTTC. This rearrangement joins TRBV7-3 to TRBJ1-2; 8 positions match TRBD1. The CDR3 totals 13 residues. Germline trimming cut 2 bases from V and 6 bases from J; bases unmatched to any gene: 2. CDR1 is SGHTA and CDR2 is FQGTGA in the germline V gene.

V usage is TRBV11-3 and J usage is TRBJ2-7, with 8 bases lining up with TRBD1. The CDR3 extends over 13 amino acids. In germline, CDR1 is SGHNT, CDR2 YENEEA. With V trimmed by 5 bases and J by 7 bases, 7 bases remained unmatched. CDR3 sequence (DNA): TGTGCCAGCAGCCCGGGACAGGAGAGGGAGCAGTACTTC. This sequence encodes CASSPGQEREQYF. Combining the CDR3 with reference TRBV11-3 and TRBJ2-7 gives the whole variable domain EAGVVQSPRYKIIEKKQPVAFWCNPISGHNTLYWYLQNLGQGPELLIRYENEEAVDDSQLPKDRFSAERLKGVDSTLKIQPAELGDSAVYLCASSPGQEREQYFGPGTRLTVT.

Comment on this clone: This CDR3 is also generated by other DNA sequences in the sample. The V gene is TRBV28, the J gene TRBJ2-2; D remains ambiguous. Germline V lookup: CDR1 MDHEN, CDR2 SYDVKM. The V and J ends lost 3 bases and 1 base respectively, with 6 bases between them. The CDR3 totals 14 residues. The CDR3 region has the DNA TGTGCCAGCAGTTTTTCTAGGAACACCGGGGAGCTGTTTTTT. Protein sequence: CASSFSRNTGELFF.

The chain has TRBV7-7 and TRBJ1-1; a possible D gene is TRBD1 (5 bases). V was cut by 5 bases and J by 3 bases, with 13 bases left in between. The CDR3 is 14 residues long. The germline V gene has CDR1 SSHAT and CDR2 FNYEAQ (reference sequence). CDR3 sequence (DNA): TGTGCCAGCAGCGCCGAGATAGGGGACACTGAAGCTTTCTTT. Its translation: CASSAEIGDTEAFF.

The chain carries TRBV6-5 and TRBJ2-7; 8 bases are a match to TRBD2. V lost 8 bases to trimming and J lost 4 bases; unmatched junction nucleotides: 13. The CDR3 loop spans 15 amino acids. Germline values: CDR1 MNHEY, CDR2 SVGAGI. The CDR3 DNA follows: TGTGCCAGCCGCCCCTCTTCAGCGGGGGTGTACGAGCAGTACTTC. Translated, it gives CASRPSSAGVYEQYF.

This chain links TRBV7-3 with TRBJ1-1; D is undetermined. The CDR3 has 12 residues. In germline, CDR1 is SGHTA, CDR2 FQGTGA. V lost 3 bases and J lost 4, with 6 bases in between. The CDR3 loop is CASSLERTEAFF. In nucleotides, the CDR3 is TGTGCCAGCAGCTTGGAACGCACTGAAGCTTTCTTT.

About this clone: At the DNA level, this CDR3 is encoded by other sequences in the same sample as well. The chain combines TRBV29-1 with TRBJ1-1; no clear D gene. The CDR3 covers 13 residues. CDR1 is SQVTM and CDR2 is ANQGSEA in the germline V gene. Trimming took off 4 bases at V and 4 bases at J, with 13 bases between the two ends. CDR3 DNA sequence: TGCAGCGTTGTCGGTCTGGGTGGCACTGAAGCTTTCTTT. It is translated as CSVVGLGGTEAFF.